This T cell receptor (beta chain) was recorded in a study of blood T cell repertoires in COVID-19. Profiling relied on immunoSEQ multiplex PCR, and the TCRdb table lists in-frame clones only, not all of them. The data hold 300,000 or so clones, with 65% to 90% observed a single time. The germline gives CDR1 MNHEY, CDR2 SVGEGT. V lost 5 bases to trimming and J lost 3 bases, with 11 bases between them. This CDR3 spans 14 amino acids. The chain combines TRBV6-2 or TRBV6-3 with TRBJ1-5, with TRBD1 as a possible D gene (6 bases). The clonotype originates from a woman aged 40 to 50 with acute COVID-19. The sequenced sample was PBMCs or T cells enriched from blood (not recorded which). CDR3 residues: CASSGGSLNQPQHF. DNA for the CDR3: TGTGCCAGCAGTGGGGGCAGCCTCAATCAGCCCCAGCATTTT.